The text below deals with one T cell receptor (beta chain). The antigen is unknown. CDR1 is MDHEN, CDR2 SYDVKM, per germline. The length of the CDR3 is 13 residues. The sample comes from a study of cytomegalovirus exposure and HLA in healthy donors. Study results and caveats: CMV antigen specificity was confirmed in vitro for a few CMV-associated chains. Presence/absence analyses took donor sequencing depth as roughly uniform. TCR beta chains numbering more than 150 were designated cytomegalovirus-associated.

Vbeta (60) and Jbeta (13) primers were used in the PCR. Some clones are missing from TCRdb's copy, which holds only in-frame ones; the method was immunoSEQ multiplex PCR. The sample includes over 130,000 clones, about four fifths of them seen just once. Sequenced: PBMCs. The J gene is TRBJ2-5, the V gene TRBV28, with D unclear. The better agreement between TRBJ2-7 and the DNA end casts doubt on the J call. This receptor was identified in a middle-aged woman in good health and CMV-seropositive. The chain's CDR3 is CASSLTYSYEQYF. The CDR3 DNA is TGTGCCAGCAGTTTAACGTATTCCTACGAGCAGTACTTC.